The next 15 T cell receptor beta chains were all read from a single sample in a study of cytomegalovirus exposure and HLA in healthy donors. The PCR used 60 Vbeta and 13 Jbeta primers. Some clones are missing from TCRdb's copy, which holds only in-frame ones; the method was immunoSEQ multiplex PCR. In the table there are 160,000 or so clones, approximately 78% of which are singletons. Sequenced: PBMCs. The receptors derive from a woman in her 40s in good health and CMV-seronegative.

V usage is TRBV19 and J usage is TRBJ2-1, with D perhaps TRBD1 (5 bases). In germline, CDR1 is LNHDA, CDR2 SQIVND (reference sequence). V gave up 4 bases and J gave up 9 bases, with 13 bases separating them. This CDR3 spans 13 amino acids. The CDR3 DNA is TGTGCCAGTAGTACTCACGCAAGGGGTGAGCAGTTCTTC. Encoded protein: CASSTHARGEQFF.

The chain joins TRBV11-2 to TRBJ2-2; D gene ambiguous. The V gene lost 6 bases and the J gene lost 2 bases, with 16 bases spanning the gap. This CDR3 has 16 residues. Looked up from germline, CDR1 is SGHAT and CDR2 is FQNNGV. CDR3 sequence: CASSLNIRRNTGELFF. For the CDR3, the DNA is TGTGCCAGCAGTCTTAACATCCGCCGCAACACCGGGGAGCTGTTTTTT.

This clone was observed a few times. The chain couples TRBV7-6 to TRBJ2-5; possibly TRBD2 for D (6 bases). TRBJ2-7 explains the end of the DNA better; the J call may be wrong. Germline values: CDR1 SGHVS, CDR2 FNYEAQ. This CDR3 comprises 13 residues. CDR3 sequence reads: CASSGGTSYEQYF. For the CDR3, the DNA is TGTGCCAGCAGCGGGGGGACTTCCTACGAGCAGTACTTC.

This chain uses TRBV7-9 with TRBJ1-2, with no clear D. The V gene lost 3 bases and the J gene lost 0 bases, with 8 bases spanning the gap. The CDR3 runs 14 residues. CDR1 and CDR2 from the germline V gene are SEHNR and FQNEAQ (reference sequence). The CDR3 sequence is CASSFAGANYGYTF. CDR3 coding DNA: TGTGCCAGCAGCTTCGCCGGAGCTAACTATGGCTACACCTTC.

This clone was recorded a few times. This chain links TRBV6-5 with TRBJ1-1; unclear D gene. Germline loops: CDR1 MNHEY, CDR2 SVGAGI. The CDR3 contains 15 residues. V gave up 7 bases and J gave up 0 bases, with 15 bases separating them. CDR3 in DNA: TGTGCCAGCAAGGTGGCAGGACTCATGAACACTGAAGCTTTCTTT. Protein sequence: CASKVAGLMNTEAFF.

The chain uses TRBV4-1 and TRBJ2-1, with 7 bases fitting TRBD1. The CDR3 covers 15 residues. Germline values: CDR1 MGHRA, CDR2 YSYEKL. Trimming removed 3 bases from V and 4 bases from J; junction bases left unmatched: 6. Here the CDR3 reads CASSHYAGGYNEQFF. CDR3 coding DNA: TGCGCCAGCAGCCATTATGCAGGGGGATACAATGAGCAGTTCTTC.

J is TRBJ2-5 and V is TRBV6-5; D is perhaps TRBD1 (6 bases). The J call may be incorrect, as the DNA end agrees better with TRBJ2-7. Germline CDR1 reads MNHEY; CDR2 reads SVGAGI. This CDR3 spans 13 amino acids. CDR3: CASRTGSSYEQYF. The CDR3 DNA sequence: TGTGCCAGCAGGACAGGAAGCTCCTACGAGCAGTACTTC.

The V and J genes are TRBV5-4 and TRBJ2-5, with D possibly TRBD1 on 7 matching bases. Trimming pared 4 bases from V and 3 bases from J, leaving 16 bases between. Per germline, CDR1 SGHNT and CDR2 YYREEE (reference sequence). The CDR3 runs 15 residues. The CDR3 spells CASSPAGTAKETQYF. The CDR3 DNA follows: TGTGCCAGCAGCCCCGCGGGGACAGCCAAAGAGACCCAGTACTTC.

The gene calls are TRBV6-1 and TRBJ2-7; no clear D gene. V lost 0 bases to trimming and J lost 0 bases, with 6 bases between them. The CDR3 totals 14 residues. Germline V gene data show CDR1 as MNHNS and CDR2 as SASEGT. CDR3: CASSEAQSSYEQYF. CDR3 bases: TGTGCCAGCAGTGAAGCACAAAGCTCCTACGAGCAGTACTTC.

The chain carries TRBV6-5 and TRBJ2-1; 8 bases match TRBD2. CDR3 size: 14 residues. With 6 bases clipped from V and 15 bases from J, the junction kept 16 bases outside the gene matches. The germline CDR1 and CDR2 sequences are MNHEY and SVGAGI. CDR3 amino acids: CASSARGGYPVPFF. DNA of the CDR3: TGTGCCAGCAGCGCACGGGGGGGCTACCCGGTTCCGTTCTTC.

V is TRBV2 and J is TRBJ2-7; 8 positions agree with TRBD1. The germline V gene has CDR1 SNHLY and CDR2 FYNNEI. J was trimmed by 0 bases and V by 9 bases; bases with no gene match: 4. The CDR3 runs to 13 residues. The CDR3 DNA sequence: TGTGCCAGTGGACAGGGTATCTCCTACGAGCAGTACTTC. As protein: CASGQGISYEQYF.

This clone came up a few times. This chain connects TRBV10-3 to TRBJ2-1, with D hard to call. The CDR3 length is 12 residues. Germline CDR1 reads ENHRY; CDR2 reads SYGVKD. Deletions cut 4 bases from V and 12 bases from J, with 13 bases between. Written as DNA, the CDR3 is TGTGCCATCAGTGCGCTGGGCGATTGGCAGTTCTTC. Amino acid sequence: CAISALGDWQFF.

V and J are TRBV15 and TRBJ1-5; tentatively, D is TRBD1 (5 bases). Trimming took 2 bases from V and 4 from J, leaving 24 bases between them. The CDR3 is 19 residues long. Per germline, CDR1 LNHNV and CDR2 YYDKDF (reference sequence). The CDR3 here is CATSRLEPPGSWNNQPQHF. The CDR3 nucleotides read TGTGCCACCAGCAGATTGGAACCCCCAGGGTCATGGAATAATCAGCCCCAGCATTTT.

This chain connects TRBV6-1 to TRBJ2-7, with 10 positions matching TRBD2. The CDR3 has 14 residues. Per germline, CDR1 MNHNS and CDR2 SASEGT. V was clipped by 4 bases and J by 5 bases; unmatched bases: 5. The DNA for the CDR3 is TGTGCCAGCAGTGTTCAAGCGGGGGGGCACGAGCAGTACTTC. This gives the protein CASSVQAGGHEQYF.

This chain connects TRBV21-1 to TRBJ1-1; TRBD1 reflects the table's D call only, with no check against the DNA. TRBV21-1 is tagged as a pseudogene. The CDR3 length is 20 residues. DNA of the CDR3: TGTGCCAGCAGCAAACCCTCGGACAGGGGGCCACCTGAAGCGAACACTGAAGCTTTCTTT. Its translation is CASSKPSDRGPPEANTEAFF.